A single sample is the source of the 16 T cell receptor beta chains below, sequenced in a study of blood T cells in healthy people across ages. Through a sample-barcoded 5' primer and a J-beta primer mix, a second PCR was run for roughly 7 to 11 cycles. TCRdb itself ran the 5' RACE reads through MiXCR, one entry per CDR3 protein. This sample has about 570,000 distinct CDR3 sequences, with 25% to 30% found just once. Sequences were obtained from blood. The receptors stem from a woman in her seventies in good health.

V gene TRBV6-5 combines with J gene TRBJ2-7; 8 nucleotides match TRBD1. The V gene end was trimmed by 6 bases and the J gene end by 6 bases; junction bases not matched to a gene: 10. The CDR3 extends over 14 amino acids. CDR1 and CDR2 (germline): MNHEY, SVGAGI. This CDR3 is CASRYRDRNCEQYF. The CDR3 nucleotides are TGTGCCAGCAGGTACCGGGACAGGAACTGCGAGCAGTACTTC.

The chain uses TRBV10-3 and TRBJ2-5; D is uncertain. Trimming removed 2 bases at V and 3 bases at J, with 7 bases between. This CDR3 contains 13 residues. Germline V gene sequence: CDR1 ENHRY, CDR2 SYGVKD. The CDR3 sequence: CAISEVLEETQYF. CDR3 nucleotides: TGTGCCATCAGTGAGGTTCTTGAAGAGACCCAGTACTTC.

The J gene is TRBJ1-4, the V gene TRBV6-1; D gene uncertain. Trimming took off 0 bases at V and 3 bases at J, with 8 bases between the two ends. The germline gives CDR1 MNHNS, CDR2 SASEGT. The CDR3 loop spans 15 amino acids. CDR3 DNA sequence: TGTGCCAGCAGTGAAGCAGGGTTTTCTAATGAAAAACTGTTTTTT. Its protein product is CASSEAGFSNEKLFF.

This clonotype has more than one count but fewer than ten. This chain joins TRBV9 and TRBJ2-1, with D perhaps TRBD1 (6 bases). The length of the CDR3 is 16 residues. Germline lookup yields CDR1 SGDLS and CDR2 YYNGEE. Trimming cost V 0 bases and J 0 bases, with 10 bases left between them. CDR3 DNA: TGTGCCAGCAGCGTAGGAGACAGGCTCTCCTACAATGAGCAGTTCTTC. Translated, it gives CASSVGDRLSYNEQFF.

This clonotype has more than one count but fewer than ten. This chain connects TRBV11-1 to TRBJ2-5; D not certain. There are 11 residues in the CDR3. The V end lost 8 bases, the J end lost 2 bases, and 6 bases lay between the germline ends. Germline V gives CDR1 SGHAT, CDR2 FQDESV (reference sequence). CDR3 residues: CASAIQETQYF. The CDR3 nucleotides are TGTGCCAGCGCCATTCAAGAGACCCAGTACTTC. The complete variable domain, with remaining parts taken from reference TRBV11-1 and TRBJ2-5, reads EAEVAQSPRYKITEKSQAVAFWCDPISGHATLYWYRQILGQGPELLVQFQDESVVDDSQLPKDRFSAERLKGVDSTLKIQPAELGDSAMYLCASAIQETQYFGPGTRLLVL.

This sequence joins TRBV5-1 and TRBJ2-1; 9 nucleotides agree with TRBD1. V trimming: 4 bases; J trimming: 7 bases; junction bases outside the gene matches: 9. The CDR3 covers 15 residues. The V gene's germline CDR1 is SGHRS and CDR2 YFSETQ. The CDR3 spells CASSVTGGAGNEQFF. The CDR3 coding sequence is TGCGCCAGCAGCGTAACAGGGGGCGCTGGGAATGAGCAGTTCTTC.

The chain couples TRBV20-1 to TRBJ1-2; D is undetermined. Germline assignment: CDR1 DFQATT and CDR2 SNEGSKA (reference sequence). V lost 5 bases, J lost 2 bases, and 6 bases lay in between. CDR3 length: 11 amino acids. Here the CDR3 reads CSAANNYGYTF. The CDR3 nucleotides read TGCAGTGCTGCGAACAACTATGGCTACACCTTC.

The chain links TRBV10-3 to TRBJ1-5; no clear D gene. This CDR3 has 12 residues. The V and J ends lost 8 bases and 1 base respectively, with 6 bases between them. Germline CDR1 and CDR2: ENHRY and SYGVKD. The CDR3 sequence is CAIAGSNQPQHF. DNA for the CDR3: TGTGCCATCGCAGGAAGCAATCAGCCCCAGCATTTT.

The V call is TRBV28, the J call TRBJ2-3; the match to TRBD2 covers 10 bases. The length of the CDR3 is 15 residues. CDR1 is MDHEN and CDR2 is SYDVKM in the germline V gene. V was pared by 9 bases and J by 4 bases, with 10 bases of the junction left unmatched. CDR3 DNA sequence: TGTGCCAGTACGACTGGGACTAGCGTCGCAGATACGCAGTATTTT. Its translation is CASTTGTSVADTQYF.

This clonotype appeared a few times. This rearrangement joins TRBV3-1 to TRBJ2-5; 9 nucleotides line up with TRBD2. The DNA end lines up better with TRBJ2-7; the J call may be wrong. Germline assignment: CDR1 LGHDT and CDR2 YNNKEL (reference sequence). This CDR3 contains 15 residues. CDR3: CASSRGGEVSYEQYF. CDR3 nucleotides: TGTGCCAGCAGCCGCGGGGGGGAGGTATCCTACGAGCAGTACTTC.

Notes on this clonotype: The junction does not match germline at one end; this may be a read error. This chain connects TRBV4-1 to TRBJ2-7; D is possibly TRBD2 (6 bases). The germline gives CDR1 MGHRA, CDR2 YSYEKL. CDR3 length equals 11 residues. CDR3 region: CTSSPGVEQYF. CDR3 in DNA: TGCACCAGCAGCCCGGGAGTAGAGCAGTACTTC.

This clonotype has more than one count but fewer than ten. V is TRBV11-3 and J is TRBJ2-5, with TRBD2 matching 7 bases. After removal of 6 bases from V and 4 bases from J, the junction contained 8 bases not matched to a gene. Germline V gives CDR1 SGHNT, CDR2 YENEEA. This CDR3 is 14 amino acids long. The CDR3 protein is CASRAAGTTETQYF. The CDR3 DNA reads as TGTGCCAGCAGGGCCGCTGGGACTACAGAGACCCAGTACTTC. The whole variable domain, remainder taken from reference TRBV11-3 and TRBJ2-5, is EAGVVQSPRYKIIEKKQPVAFWCNPISGHNTLYWYLQNLGQGPELLIRYENEEAVDDSQLPKDRFSAERLKGVDSTLKIQPAELGDSAVYLCASRAAGTTETQYFGPGTRLLVL.

This chain uses TRBV6-5 with TRBJ2-2; the D is unclear. The CDR3 has 11 residues. The V end was cut by 1 base, the J end by 8 bases, with 2 bases between. Germline-derived CDR1 and CDR2 are MNHEY and SVGAGI. The CDR3 DNA follows: TGTGCCAGCAGTTACTATGGGGAGCTGTTTTTT. Its translation is CASSYYGELFF.

This chain links TRBV4-2 with TRBJ2-5; the D gene is possibly TRBD1 (6 bases). Per germline, CDR1 LGHNA and CDR2 YNFKEQ. Trimming removed 0 bases from V and 6 bases from J, with 14 bases in between. CDR3 length: 15 residues. The CDR3 reads CASSQDQGGVKTQYF. DNA for the CDR3: TGTGCCAGCAGCCAAGATCAAGGGGGAGTGAAGACCCAGTACTTC.

This clonotype was observed many times. V usage is TRBV11-3 and J usage is TRBJ2-1, with 7 bases matching TRBD2. With V trimmed by 0 bases and J by 11 bases, 1 base remained unmatched. The CDR3 covers 12 residues. Germline V gene sequence: CDR1 SGHNT, CDR2 YENEEA. CDR3 protein: CASSLEGGKQFF. The CDR3 DNA reads as TGTGCCAGCAGCTTAGAGGGGGGGAAGCAGTTCTTC.

The chain combines TRBV20-1 with TRBJ2-2, with D possibly matching TRBD2 (5 bases). CDR1 and CDR2 (germline): DFQATT, SNEGSKA (reference sequence). Trimming cost V 1 base and J 1 base, with 7 bases left between them. The CDR3 loop spans 14 amino acids. The CDR3 here is CSARAGKNTGELFF. The CDR3 coding sequence is TGCAGTGCTAGAGCGGGGAAGAACACCGGGGAGCTGTTTTTT.